The sequence of this TCR beta chain was determined in a study of shared clonotypes between healthy human individuals. Overall study context: The donors, two women and a few men, were aged 18 to 49. For every donor, three CD4 naive, three CD4 memory, two CD8 naive and one CD8 memory plates were used.

It was CD45RO-negative cells, positively selected for CCR7, that made up naive CD8 cells, with terminally differentiated effector memory CD45RA+ cells excluded. CDR1 and CDR2 (germline): SGHTA, FQGNSA. There are 14 residues in the CDR3. Trimming took 4 bases from V and 1 from J, leaving 10 bases between them. Source study methods: With immunoSEQ giving junction-only sequences and no quality scores, filtering differed. TCRdb's copy holds only in-frame clones and misses some; the assay was immunoSEQ multiplex PCR. For V, J and clone size, that table is used; D and trimming come from the DNA. The table shows around 2,000,000 clones, with around 96% occurring only once.

Sequenced: naive CD8+ T cells sorted from blood. The J gene is TRBJ1-1, the V gene TRBV7-2; D is possibly TRBD1 (5 bases). This TCR was sampled from a man between 18 and 35 years old in good health. The CDR3 region is CASSSDNPNTEAFF. Written as DNA, the CDR3 is TGTGCCAGCAGCTCGGACAACCCGAACACTGAAGCTTTCTTT.